The sequence of this TCR beta chain was determined in a study of beta chain features in type 1 diabetes. Study information: What patients shared with healthy donors was a similar profile of age, gender and cell yields. Study conclusions and caveats: Significant though moderate, a shortening of TCRB CDR3s appeared in all four CD4+ subsets of Type 1 diabetes patients. It was among patients, rather than healthy donors, that naive, central memory and Treg TCRB repertoires appeared more similar. Patients with type 1 diabetes showed fewer VDJ junction insertions and more deletions.

The investigators reverse transcribed all of the isolated RNA, so they sequenced expressed TCRB transcripts. Measured with immunoSEQ multiplex PCR; TCRdb has only the in-frame clones, and not every one. The sample carries hundreds of thousands of clones, 10% to 15% recorded once. Worth noting for this clone: Its antigen is as yet unknown.

Germline V gene data show CDR1 as SGHRS and CDR2 as YFSETQ. J lost 1 base, V lost 4 bases, and 9 bases had no gene match. The CDR3 is made up of 16 amino acids. The receptor was derived from a young man in good health. The chain recombines TRBV5-1 with TRBJ2-7; 9 bases are a match to TRBD1. The sample taken for sequencing was naive CD4+ T cells from blood. The chain's CDR3 is CASSRSPGQGSYEQYF. CDR3 DNA: TGCGCCAGCAGCCGGTCTCCGGGACAGGGTTCCTACGAGCAGTACTTC.